The entry below describes one T cell receptor beta chain. Its cognate antigen has yet to be identified. No base qualities exist here, and no much larger clone lies one base off it. The CDR3 regions of human TCRbeta chains were analyzed by immunosequencing. Regarding the original processing steps: TCRs in the repertoires were matched against a reference library of SARS-CoV-2-specific TCRs that had been generated with the MIRA antigen-specificity platform. Breadth meant the fraction of unique TCRs that were SARS-CoV-2-associated, whereas depth meant the fraction of total T cells that were SARS-CoV-2-associated. Using the MIRA data, every spike-specific TCR was mapped to the spike region that the TCR reacted to and assigned to either a CD4 or a CD8 class. Log10-transformed breadth and depth values were compared by one-way ANOVA with Sidak's multiple comparisons tests. The table comes from immuneACCESS by way of TCRdb, which keeps in-frame sequences with V and J called. Part of the clones is missing from these tables; in studies checked, under half for an unresolved V gene and the rest for unknown reasons. The V and J calls and clone size were taken over from that table, and D and trimming were inferred from the DNA. The sample records roughly 270,000 clones, 94% of which are singletons. 0.5% to 0.65% of the sample is taken by the ten largest.

This sample is part of a study of T cell responses to AZD1222 COVID-19 vaccine (dated by TCRdb to the early 2020s). Background for the entire study: A total of over 230 trial participants underwent TCR sequencing, of whom some 210 received two doses of AZD1222 and approximately 25 received two doses of the MenACWY control vaccine. Trial participants were enrolled by age into subgroups of 18-55, 56-69 and 70-plus years, and around 150, 28 and 57 TCR-sequenced participants, respectively, were included in these subgroups.

What the time point label conveys for this sample: about 28 days (+/-7) after the second vaccine dose. Because spike-specific TCR depth and breadth did not differ between the two schedules, AZD1222 recipients who got a second dose at roughly 4 weeks were pooled with those who got a second dose at roughly 12 weeks. Vaccinee samples were obtained from the UK trials COV001 and COV002, which included a single-blind randomized controlled phase 2/3 trial of AZD1222 (ChAdOx1 nCoV-19) in healthy adults. For TCRbeta chain sequencing, PBMC samples from trial participants were taken at day 0 and at day 28 after the second dose. Here is what the overall study found, with its caveats: Most participants were white British and females outnumbered males, and the authors suggested that clonal diversity may have been underestimated. Only five or six AZD1222 recipients were SARS-CoV-2 seropositive at baseline, limiting conclusions about previously exposed vaccinees. Because no day 14 peak-response samples were available, the repertoires could be characterized only after the peak T cell response. After two AZD1222 doses, spike-specific TCR breadth and depth were significantly higher than at day 0 and than in MenACWY recipients. Reportedly, almost half of the unique spike-specific TCRs recognized epitopes lying outside the regions that are mutated in the B.1.351 and B.1.1.7 variants. In the small 56-69-year group, the increase in depth fell short of significance, most likely because of low power. The vaccine-associated CD4 TCRs covered the entire spike protein, and the dominant responses fell in regions 160-218 and 743-854.

The CDR3 contains 15 residues, cysteine and phenylalanine counted. Only CDR3 DNA is held: 45 bases, read in frame from base 1. Reading the germline V gene (reference sequence) gives CDR1 MNHEY and CDR2 SMNVEV. Trimming removed 6 bases from V and 2 bases from J; the gene matches leave 9 bases unexplained. The sample here was peripheral blood, taken 28 days after the second AZD1222 dose. The sequence is built from TRBV27 and TRBJ2-7; the central 8 bases match TRBD2. This clonotype was sampled from an adult who received the AZD1222 COVID-19 vaccine. The nucleotide sequence is TGTGCCAGCAGCCGGGGAGCGGGGGCCACCTACGAGCAGTACTTC. Its translation reads: CASSRGAGATYEQYF.